This T cell receptor beta chain was identified in a study of cytomegalovirus exposure and HLA in healthy donors. Overall study context: Counted in an early data release were approximately 85 million unique TCRs from HLA-typed donors.

The length of the CDR3 is 15 residues. Deletions cut 5 bases from V and 0 bases from J, with 13 bases between. Germline loops: CDR1 SGHAT, CDR2 FQNNGV. The PCR contained 60 Vbeta and 13 Jbeta primers. TCRdb's copy holds only in-frame clones and misses some; the assay was immunoSEQ multiplex PCR. The data show about 130,000 clones, nearly 85% seen once. Study-level findings and limits: Indistinguishable V segments such as TRBV6-2 and TRBV6-3 were excluded. Analyses of presence and absence presupposed an approximately uniform sequencing depth across donors.

This clone came up a few times. Its antigen remains unidentified. The source of this sequence is a boy aged 10-17 years in good health and CMV-seronegative. The sample consisted of PBMCs. The rearrangement links TRBV11-2 to TRBJ1-1; D gene ambiguous. The CDR3 DNA is TGTGCCAGCAGCGCCCGAGGGCGGATGAACACTGAAGCTTTCTTT. This sequence encodes CASSARGRMNTEAFF.